This T cell receptor beta chain was obtained from a study of blood T cells in healthy people across ages. Whole-study findings and limits: Unsorted PBMCs prevented conclusive naive versus antigen-experienced comparison.

A second PCR of roughly 7 to 11 cycles used a sample-barcoded 5' primer and a J-beta primer mix. TCRdb processed the 5' RACE reads anew with MiXCR; each CDR3 protein has one entry. The data show 700,000 to 900,000 distinct CDR3 sequences, approximately 55% seen once. Healthy Russian Caucasian donors spanned ages about 6 to 100 years. This clonotype was found many times. Its antigen remains unidentified. The specimen sequenced was blood. This sequence originates from an elderly man in good health.

In DNA, the CDR3 is TGTGCCAGCAGCTTAGGAGAGGCAGCACTCACTGAAGCTTTCTTT. As protein: CASSLGEAALTEAFF. This chain connects TRBV7-8 to TRBJ1-1; no firm D call. The V gene's germline CDR1 is SGHVS and CDR2 FQNEAQ. V was trimmed by 1 base and J by 4 bases, leaving 13 bases between them. The CDR3 has 15 amino acids. Supplemented by reference TRBV7-8 and TRBJ1-1, the full variable domain reads GAGVSQSPRYKVAKRGQDVALRCDPISGHVSLFWYQQALGQGPEFLTYFQNEAQLDKSGLPSDRFFAERPEGSVSTLKIQRTQQEDSAVYLCASSLGEAALTEAFFGQGTRLTVV.